The 15 T cell receptor beta chains given below trace back to one sample, sequenced in a study of T cells in localized non-small cell lung cancer. TCRdb's copy holds only in-frame clones and misses some; the assay was immunoSEQ multiplex PCR. The sample lists 1,500 or so clones, under 25% occurring once. The source was lung tumor tissue, collected before any cancer treatment. Receptors originate from a male donor aged 60 or older with stage I lung adenocarcinoma.

This clone was seen only a few times. The rearrangement uses TRBV9 and TRBJ2-2; 8 bases are a match to TRBD1. Trimming at V came to 0 bases and at J to 7 bases, leaving 5 bases not matched to a gene. In germline, CDR1 is SGDLS, CDR2 YYNGEE. This CDR3 comprises 15 residues. As DNA, the CDR3 is TGTGCCAGCAGCGTAGAGGGACAGGAGGTCGGGGAGCTGTTTTTT. Encoded protein: CASSVEGQEVGELFF.

By share, this clone ranks as medium-sized (0.01 to 0.1%). The chain couples TRBV11-3 to TRBJ2-7; D is ambiguous. With 3 bases removed from V and 2 bases from J, the gap between germline ends came to 11 bases. Germline assignment: CDR1 SGHNT and CDR2 YENEEA. CDR3 length: 14 amino acids. In DNA, the CDR3 is TGTGCCAGCAGCTTGTCTGGCCTCACCTACGAGCAGTACTTC. This gives the protein CASSLSGLTYEQYF.

This clone is medium-sized in the sample. The rearrangement joins TRBV11-3 to TRBJ2-7; 14 nucleotides line up with TRBD2. V was clipped by 5 bases and J by 4 bases; unmatched bases: 4. Germline lookup yields CDR1 SGHNT and CDR2 YENEEA. The CDR3 covers 15 residues. CDR3 sequence reads: CASSPRLAGGYEQYF. Written as DNA, the CDR3 is TGTGCCAGCAGCCCAAGACTAGCGGGAGGGTACGAGCAGTACTTC.

This chain links TRBV11-3 with TRBJ2-2, with 13 bases lining up with TRBD2. Germline V gives CDR1 SGHNT, CDR2 YENEEA. Trimming at V came to 5 bases and at J to 5 bases, leaving 2 bases not matched to a gene. The CDR3 runs 15 residues. The CDR3 bases are TGTGCCAGCAGCAGGACTAGCGGGAGTACCGGGGAGCTGTTTTTT. Translation: CASSRTSGSTGELFF.

This clone is classed as large (0.1 to 1%). This chain links TRBV28 with TRBJ1-1, with D hard to call. The CDR3 sequence is 15 residues long. The ends were cut back, 6 bases at V and 1 base at J, with 15 bases in the middle. Germline CDR1 is MDHEN and CDR2 is SYDVKM. CDR3 protein: CASSETRVKNTEAFF. The CDR3 coding sequence is TGTGCCAGCAGCGAAACAAGAGTGAAGAACACTGAAGCTTTCTTT.

The rearrangement uses TRBV18 and TRBJ2-1; no firm D call. Trimming stripped 3 bases from V and 9 bases from J, with 18 bases between. From germline, CDR1 is KGHSH and CDR2 LQKENI. There are 15 residues in the CDR3. CDR3: CASSPVAPKNSEQFF. CDR3 coding DNA: TGTGCCAGCTCACCGGTAGCCCCAAAGAATTCTGAGCAGTTCTTC. The variable domain in full, with the rest retrieved from reference TRBV18 and TRBJ2-1, is NAGVMQNPRHLVRRRGQEARLRCSPMKGHSHVYWYRQLPEEGLKFMVYLQKENIIDESGMPKERFSAEFPKEGPSILRIQQVVRGDSAAYFCASSPVAPKNSEQFFGPGTRLTVL.

The genes are TRBV6-8 and TRBJ2-7; the D is unclear. Germline assignment: CDR1 MNHGY and CDR2 SAAAGT. Trimming stripped 7 bases from V and 0 bases from J, with 13 bases between. This CDR3 is 14 amino acids long. The CDR3: CASTPSRGSYEQYF. DNA of the CDR3: TGTGCCAGCACTCCTTCCCGCGGCTCCTACGAGCAGTACTTC.

This rearrangement joins TRBV9 to TRBJ2-7, with unresolved D. V shed 5 bases and J shed 5 bases, with 11 bases lying between them. CDR1 and CDR2 from the germline V gene are SGDLS and YYNGEE. The CDR3 loop spans 12 amino acids. CDR3 DNA: TGTGCCAGCAGTGTGGGTGGCAACGAGCAGTACTTC. It is translated as CASSVGGNEQYF.

This clone counts as large. The chain carries TRBV6-8 and TRBJ2-2, with D perhaps assigned TRBD1 or TRBD2 (6 bases each). Trimming removed 6 bases at V and 5 bases at J, with 22 bases between. From germline, CDR1 is MNHGY and CDR2 SAAAGT. This CDR3 spans 17 amino acids. The CDR3 DNA is TGTGCCAGCAGCCTCTTGGCCGGGAGCCAGGGGACCGGGGAGCTGTTTTTT. Amino acid sequence: CASSLLAGSQGTGELFF.

By frequency in the sample, this clone is medium-sized. The rearrangement joins TRBV6-8 to TRBJ2-1, with TRBD2 as a possible D gene (5 bases). Germline V gives CDR1 MNHGY, CDR2 SAAAGT. V was pared by 1 base and J by 8 bases, with 12 bases between. The CDR3 totals 14 residues. The CDR3 here is CASSYFGVAYEQFF. Here the CDR3 DNA reads TGTGCCAGCAGTTACTTCGGAGTAGCGTATGAGCAGTTCTTC.

This clone appeared a few times. The CDR3 nucleotides read TGCGCCAGCAGCCCTATAGCGGGAGGGGGTTACAATGAGCAGTTCTTC. Translation: CASSPIAGGGYNEQFF. The chain combines TRBV4-1 with TRBJ2-1; TRBD2 aligns across 11 bases. With 4 bases clipped from V and 4 bases from J, the junction kept 6 bases outside the gene matches. The germline V gene encodes CDR1 MGHRA and CDR2 YSYEKL. The CDR3 length is 16 residues.

J is TRBJ2-1 and V is TRBV9, with 10 nucleotides matching TRBD2. This CDR3 spans 15 amino acids. Trimming cost V 3 bases and J 10 bases; bases outside gene matches: 10. CDR1 and CDR2 from the germline V gene are SGDLS and YYNGEE. The CDR3 spells CASSAIAGGPPEQFF. CDR3 DNA: TGTGCCAGCAGCGCCATAGCGGGAGGCCCACCGGAGCAGTTCTTC.

This clone showed up just a few times. This chain connects TRBV28 to TRBJ1-2; D unresolved. The CDR3 length is 17 residues. The V end lost 4 bases, the J end lost 4 bases, and 22 bases lay between the germline ends. Germline V gene sequence: CDR1 MDHEN, CDR2 SYDVKM. The CDR3 DNA is TGTGCCAGCAGTTCTAGTACCGGGCGCGGCGCCTTCTATGGCTACACCTTC. The encoded protein is CASSSSTGRGAFYGYTF.

This rearrangement joins TRBV6-8 to TRBJ1-5, with D perhaps TRBD1 (6 bases). CDR1 is MNHGY and CDR2 is SAAAGT in the germline V gene. V lost 6 bases and J 4 bases, leaving 19 bases between the germline ends. The CDR3 extends over 16 amino acids. The CDR3 bases are TGTGCCAGCAGCTCTGACAGAGGGGGGGGGAATCAGCCCCAGCATTTT. The encoded protein is CASSSDRGGGNQPQHF.

The chain combines TRBV10-3 with TRBJ1-2; 9 bases fit TRBD1. This CDR3 is 16 amino acids long. CDR1 is ENHRY, CDR2 SYGVKD, per germline. The trim removed 2 bases at V and 3 bases at J, leaving 7 bases unmatched. CDR3 loop: CAISELKGDRDYGYTF. The CDR3 DNA sequence: TGTGCCATCAGTGAGCTTAAAGGGGACAGGGACTATGGCTACACCTTC.